This T cell receptor (beta chain) originates from a study of shared clonotypes between healthy human individuals. Repertoires were generated with immunoSEQ multiplex PCR, while TCRdb's copy carries only in-frame clones and drops some. The sample contains over 1.4 million clones, roughly 96% of which appear only once. The V gene end was trimmed by 2 bases and the J gene end by 8 bases; junction bases not matched to a gene: 9. The CDR3 totals 16 residues. Germline CDR1 and CDR2: MNHEY and SVGAGI. This sequence was found in a man aged 25 to 45 in good health. The sequenced sample was naive CD4+ T cells sorted from blood. Subset indicated: CD45RA+ positively selected. This chain uses TRBV6-5 with TRBJ2-1; TRBD1 agrees at 10 bases. The CDR3 DNA reads as TGTGCCAGCAGTTACGGCCGGGACAGGGGTCGCTATGAGCAGTTCTTC. Translated: CASSYGRDRGRYEQFF.